This T cell receptor beta chain derives from a study of shared clonotypes between healthy human individuals. Study-level results: Among non-shared clonotypes, generation probabilities were lower than among those shared by all four donors. Collection of samples was limited to blood; tissue repertoires likely differ.

About this clone itself: Its specificity is unknown.

Each subset's genomic DNA was shared equally among a number of immunoSEQ plates. Some clones are missing from TCRdb's copy, which holds only in-frame ones; the method was immunoSEQ multiplex PCR. The data contain 2,500,000 or so clones, roughly 92% of them seen just once; the ten biggest clones take up around 0.15%. In germline, CDR1 is MNHNS, CDR2 SASEGT. Trimming cost V 2 bases and J 1 base, with 9 bases left between them. There are 14 residues in the CDR3. This TCR was recovered from a young man in good health. What was sequenced was naive CD4+ T cells sorted from blood. Subset: CD45RA+ positively selected. The chain recombines TRBV6-1 with TRBJ2-7; D is ambiguous. This CDR3 is CASSEPDPSYEQYF. CDR3 DNA sequence: TGTGCCAGCAGTGAACCCGACCCTTCCTACGAGCAGTACTTC.